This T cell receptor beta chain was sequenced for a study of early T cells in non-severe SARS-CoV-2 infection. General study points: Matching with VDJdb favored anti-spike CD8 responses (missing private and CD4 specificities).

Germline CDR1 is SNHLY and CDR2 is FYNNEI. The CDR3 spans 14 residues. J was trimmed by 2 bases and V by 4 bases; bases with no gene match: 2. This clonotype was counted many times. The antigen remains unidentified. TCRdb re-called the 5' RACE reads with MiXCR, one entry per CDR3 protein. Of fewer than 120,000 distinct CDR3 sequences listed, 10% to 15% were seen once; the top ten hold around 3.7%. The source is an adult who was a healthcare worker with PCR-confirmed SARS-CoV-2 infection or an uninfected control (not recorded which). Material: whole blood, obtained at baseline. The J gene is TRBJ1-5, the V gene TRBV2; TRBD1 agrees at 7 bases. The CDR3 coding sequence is TGTGCCAGCAGTGGCACAGGGGGCAATCAGCCCCAGCATTTT. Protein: CASSGTGGNQPQHF.